The next 21 T cell receptor beta chains were all read from a single sample in a study of blood T cell repertoires in COVID-19. Sequencing used immunoSEQ multiplex PCR; TCRdb keeps in-frame clones, though not all of them. The table lists 400,000 to 500,000 clones, approximately 90% of them singletons. Specimen: PBMCs or T cells enriched from blood (not recorded which). The receptors were gathered from a woman aged 40 to 55 who had recovered from COVID-19.

A single count supports this clone. The V and J genes are TRBV6-5 and TRBJ2-3; TRBD2 agrees at 12 bases. The V and J ends lost 7 bases and 4 bases, in that order; junction bases with no gene match: 6. The CDR3 is 15 residues long. Germline values: CDR1 MNHEY, CDR2 SVGAGI. This CDR3 is CASTSLAGGSDTQYF. The DNA for the CDR3 is TGTGCCAGCACTTCCCTAGCGGGAGGGTCAGATACGCAGTATTTT.

This chain uses TRBV6-1 with TRBJ1-2; 12 nucleotides line up with TRBD1. The V gene end was trimmed by 2 bases and the J gene end by 12 bases; junction bases not matched to a gene: 13. The CDR3 loop spans 16 amino acids. Germline lookup yields CDR1 MNHNS and CDR2 SASEGT. CDR3 in amino acids: CASSEFSSGQGATNTF. The CDR3 nucleotides read TGTGCCAGCAGTGAATTTTCGTCGGGACAGGGGGCTACCAACACCTTC.

The genes are TRBV5-1 and TRBJ2-7; 10 bases fit TRBD1. Germline values: CDR1 SGHRS, CDR2 YFSETQ. The CDR3 spans 13 residues. J lost 4 bases, V lost 7 bases, and 5 bases had no gene match. CDR3 in amino acids: CASYPGQGYEQYF. The CDR3 DNA reads TGCGCCAGCTACCCGGGACAGGGGTACGAGCAGTACTTC.

This sequence joins TRBV19 and TRBJ2-1, with 11 nucleotides matching TRBD2. Germline V gene lookup returns CDR1 LNHDA and CDR2 SQIVND (reference sequence). V lost 3 bases, J lost 9 bases, and 13 bases stayed unmatched. CDR3 size: 17 residues. The CDR3 DNA reads as TGTGCCAGTAGTATCATAGCGGGAGGGCCGCTTCGGGGTGAGCAGTTCTTC. This gives the protein CASSIIAGGPLRGEQFF. Combining the CDR3 with reference TRBV19 and TRBJ2-1 gives the whole variable domain DGGITQSPKYLFRKEGQNVTLSCEQNLNHDAMYWYRQDPGQGLRLIYYSQIVNDFQKGDIAEGYSVSREKKESFPLTVTSAQKNPTAFYLCASSIIAGGPLRGEQFFGPGTRLTVL.

This clone has only one observation. This chain uses TRBV6-5 with TRBJ2-7, with 8 bases that match TRBD1. The CDR3 consists of 14 residues. V trimming: 6 bases; J trimming: 4 bases; junction bases outside the gene matches: 8. Germline V gene sequence: CDR1 MNHEY, CDR2 SVGAGI. The CDR3 sequence is CASSRQGINYEQYF. CDR3 in DNA: TGTGCCAGCAGCAGACAGGGGATTAATTACGAGCAGTACTTC.

The chain uses TRBV29-1 and TRBJ2-7; D is possibly TRBD1 (5 bases). The V end was cut by 4 bases, the J end by 2 bases, with 12 bases between. The CDR3 extends over 13 amino acids. Germline values: CDR1 SQVTM, CDR2 ANQGSEA. The CDR3, as DNA: TGCAGCGTTGCCCCAGGGCCTGCCTACGAGCAGTACTTC. This codes for CSVAPGPAYEQYF.

This chain links TRBV4-3 with TRBJ2-3; D remains ambiguous. CDR1 and CDR2 from the germline V gene are LGHNA and YSLEER. The CDR3 runs to 15 residues. V lost 0 bases and J 1 base, leaving 8 bases between the germline ends. CDR3 in amino acids: CASSQDRSRTDTQYF. Here the CDR3 DNA reads TGCGCCAGCAGCCAAGATAGGAGTCGCACAGATACGCAGTATTTT.

J is TRBJ2-3 and V is TRBV19; tentatively, D is TRBD1 (5 bases). Germline V gene data show CDR1 as LNHDA and CDR2 as SQIVND (reference sequence). Deletions cut 4 bases from V and 2 bases from J, with 13 bases between. The CDR3 covers 15 residues. DNA of the CDR3: TGTGCCAGTAGTACGGGTGGACATACCACAGATACGCAGTATTTT. It encodes CASSTGGHTTDTQYF. The entire variable domain, with the rest obtained from reference TRBV19 and TRBJ2-3, is as follows: DGGITQSPKYLFRKEGQNVTLSCEQNLNHDAMYWYRQDPGQGLRLIYYSQIVNDFQKGDIAEGYSVSREKKESFPLTVTSAQKNPTAFYLCASSTGGHTTDTQYFGPGTRLTVL.

CDR3 nucleotide sequence: TGTGCCAGCAGTACGAGGAACACTGAAGCTTTCTTT. Translated: CASSTRNTEAFF. This chain uses TRBV2 with TRBJ1-1; D remains ambiguous. The CDR3 sequence is 12 residues long. CDR1 and CDR2 (germline): SNHLY, FYNNEI. Trimming removed 5 bases at V and 1 base at J, with 5 bases between. The full variable domain, in which reference TRBV2 and TRBJ1-1 provide the parts outside the CDR3, is EPEVTQTPSHQVTQMGQEVILRCVPISNHLYFYWYRQILGQKVEFLVSFYNNEISEKSEIFDDQFSVERPDGSNFTLKIRSTKLEDSAMYFCASSTRNTEAFFGQGTRLTVV.

This clone was recorded a few times. This chain connects TRBV4-1 to TRBJ2-2; 8 nucleotides line up with TRBD2. The CDR3 is 16 amino acids. J lost 5 bases, V lost 5 bases, and 10 bases had no gene match. From germline, CDR1 is MGHRA and CDR2 YSYEKL. DNA for the CDR3: TGCGCCAGCAGCAACCCCCGGGAGGGCCTGACCGGGGAGCTGTTTTTT. As protein: CASSNPREGLTGELFF.

The V call is TRBV5-1, the J call TRBJ1-2; 7 bases line up with TRBD1. Trimming removed 3 bases from V and 2 bases from J; junction bases left unmatched: 7. The CDR3 totals 15 residues. CDR1 and CDR2 from the germline V gene are SGHRS and YFSETQ. CDR3: CASSSGTALNYGYTF. In nucleotides, the CDR3 is TGCGCCAGCAGCTCTGGGACAGCGTTAAACTATGGCTACACCTTC.

This rearrangement joins TRBV2 to TRBJ2-2; TRBD2 might be the D (6 bases). The V and J ends lost 3 bases and 1 base respectively, with 9 bases between them. Germline V gene data show CDR1 as SNHLY and CDR2 as FYNNEI. The CDR3 has 15 residues. The CDR3 DNA is TGTGCCAGCAGTGAGAGTAGCGGGAACACCGGGGAGCTGTTTTTT. Its protein product is CASSESSGNTGELFF.

The chain joins TRBV4-3 to TRBJ2-2, with 9 positions matching TRBD2. V lost 0 bases, J lost 4 bases, and 6 bases stayed unmatched. This CDR3 has 17 residues. The germline CDR1 and CDR2 sequences are LGHNA and YSLEER. Here the CDR3 DNA reads TGCGCCAGCAGCCAAGAACCTAGGACTAGCGCCACCGGGGAGCTGTTTTTT. Translating it yields CASSQEPRTSATGELFF.

The chain is built from TRBV11-3 and TRBJ2-7; a possible D gene is TRBD1 (5 bases). Germline V gene data show CDR1 as SGHNT and CDR2 as YENEEA. Trimming pared 0 bases from V and 3 bases from J, leaving 15 bases between. CDR3 length equals 16 residues. The CDR3 DNA is TGTGCCAGCAGCTTAGAGCAGGGATACACTTTCTACGAGCAGTACTTC. Its protein is CASSLEQGYTFYEQYF.

This rearrangement joins TRBV7-2 to TRBJ2-4, with D perhaps matching TRBD2 (7 bases). The CDR3 has 15 amino acids. Trimming removed 2 bases at V and 7 bases at J, with 15 bases between. Germline V gives CDR1 SGHTA, CDR2 FQGNSA. CDR3 DNA: TGTGCCAGCAGCTTAAGGGGGGGCGGTGATAACATTCAGTACTTC. Protein: CASSLRGGGDNIQYF.

In this sample, this clone turned up a few times. Different DNA sequences within this sample yield the same CDR3. The V gene is TRBV9, the J gene TRBJ2-3; TRBD2 agrees at 11 bases. The CDR3 is 18 amino acids. V was clipped by 3 bases and J by 1 base; unmatched bases: 10. Germline V gives CDR1 SGDLS, CDR2 YYNGEE. The CDR3 coding sequence is TGTGCCAGCAGCGCATCTACCACTAGCGGGGGCCGCACAGATACGCAGTATTTT. Protein product: CASSASTTSGGRTDTQYF.

The chain carries TRBV14 and TRBJ1-1; TRBD1 matches 8 bases. The length of the CDR3 is 14 residues. Germline assignment: CDR1 SGHDN and CDR2 FVKESK. After removal of 3 bases from V and 5 bases from J, the junction contained 5 bases not matched to a gene. Here the CDR3 DNA reads TGTGCCAGCAGCCAGGAGGACAGGGCTACTGAAGCTTTCTTT. Protein: CASSQEDRATEAFF.

This sequence joins TRBV5-5 and TRBJ1-5; no definite D call. The ends were cut back, 0 bases at V and 11 bases at J, with 15 bases in the middle. The CDR3 extends over 14 amino acids. CDR1 and CDR2 from the germline V gene are SGHKS and YYEKEE (reference sequence). The CDR3 here is CASSLAPPYEAQHF. The CDR3 DNA follows: TGTGCCAGCAGCTTGGCCCCCCCCTACGAAGCCCAGCATTTT.

The rearrangement links TRBV2 to TRBJ2-7; 13 nucleotides align to TRBD2. The germline CDR1 and CDR2 sequences are SNHLY and FYNNEI. The V segment lost 6 bases and the J segment 6 bases; nucleotides outside the gene matches: 5. The CDR3 runs 14 residues. The CDR3 DNA sequence: TGTGCCAGCAGCGGACTAGCGGGAGTTTCCGAGCAGTACTTC. It specifies CASSGLAGVSEQYF.

This clone was observed a single time. The rearrangement uses TRBV7-9 and TRBJ2-1, with D perhaps TRBD2 (6 bases). Germline V lookup: CDR1 SEHNR, CDR2 FQNEAQ (reference sequence). CDR3 length equals 16 residues. V lost 0 bases and J 0 bases, leaving 9 bases between the germline ends. The CDR3 DNA reads TGTGCCAGCAGCTTAGCAGCGGGCCTCTCCTACAATGAGCAGTTCTTC. It translates to CASSLAAGLSYNEQFF.

The gene calls are TRBV6-5 and TRBJ1-5, with 7 bases that match TRBD1. The CDR3 is made up of 14 amino acids. V gave up 6 bases and J gave up 3 bases; unmatched junction bases: 5. CDR1 and CDR2 (germline): MNHEY, SVGAGI. CDR3: CASRQTGNNQPQHF. Here the CDR3 DNA reads TGTGCCAGCAGACAGACAGGGAACAATCAGCCCCAGCATTTT.